These 26 T cell receptor beta chains were sequenced from one sample in a study of tumor-infiltrating lymphocytes in localized non-small cell lung cancer. The repertoire was sequenced with immunoSEQ multiplex PCR; TCRdb's copy has only in-frame clones and lacks some. This sample has about 12,000 clones; 86% occur once, and the top ten carry roughly 8.9%. Specimen: lung tumor tissue. Receptor source: a human donor with non-small cell lung cancer.

V usage is TRBV5-4 and J usage is TRBJ2-4; 8 bases fit TRBD1. Germline V gene lookup returns CDR1 SGHNT and CDR2 YYREEE (reference sequence). This CDR3 has 16 amino acids. The V gene end was trimmed by 3 bases and the J gene end by 6 bases; junction bases not matched to a gene: 11. CDR3 sequence: CASSSEQGVDGNIQYF. For the CDR3, the DNA is TGTGCCAGCAGCTCCGAACAGGGGGTCGATGGAAACATTCAGTACTTC. The full variable domain, with the rest looked up from reference TRBV5-4 and TRBJ2-4, is ETGVTQSPTHLIKTRGQQVTLRCSSQSGHNTVSWYQQALGQGPQFIFQYYREEENGRGNFPPRFSGLQFPNYSSELNVNALELDDSALYLCASSSEQGVDGNIQYFGAGTRLSVL.

The chain recombines TRBV28 with TRBJ1-1; weak D call: TRBD1 (6 bases). Trimming took off 7 bases at V and 1 base at J, with 10 bases between the two ends. The CDR3 length is 13 residues. Germline CDR1 reads MDHEN; CDR2 reads SYDVKM. The CDR3 region has the DNA TGTGCCAGCATCCTGACAGGGAACACTGAAGCTTTCTTT. Its protein product is CASILTGNTEAFF.

The rearrangement joins TRBV6-6 to TRBJ2-6; 10 bases are shared with TRBD1. V dropped 6 bases and J dropped 2; count of bases not matched to a gene: 4. CDR3 size: 16 residues. The germline V gene encodes CDR1 MNHNY and CDR2 SVGAGI (reference sequence). CDR3 region: CASSSGTGAGANVLTF. For the CDR3, the DNA is TGTGCCAGCAGCTCCGGGACAGGGGCTGGGGCCAACGTCCTGACTTTC.

This clone showed up just a few times. V is TRBV7-8 and J is TRBJ2-1, with 8 bases lining up with TRBD2. The junction had 20 bases not matched to a gene; V was cut back by 5 bases and J by 8 bases. CDR3 length: 18 amino acids. Looked up from germline, CDR1 is SGHVS and CDR2 is FQNEAQ. CDR3: CASSPVVSGGTRVYEQFF. CDR3 bases: TGTGCCAGCAGCCCTGTGGTGTCCGGGGGGACTAGGGTCTATGAGCAGTTCTTC.

The V gene is TRBV6-6, the J gene TRBJ2-7; TRBD1 aligns across 10 bases. CDR1 and CDR2 from the germline V gene are MNHNY and SVGAGI (reference sequence). Unmatched junction bases numbered 8, after V lost 8 bases and J lost 4 bases. CDR3 length: 14 amino acids. For the CDR3, the DNA is TGTGCCAGCCGCCAGGGGACAGGGGTTTACGAGCAGTACTTC. Amino acids: CASRQGTGVYEQYF.

In its sample, this clone was seen a few times. The gene calls are TRBV4-2 and TRBJ2-1, with a weak D call TRBD1 (7 bases). CDR3 length: 14 amino acids. Germline V gives CDR1 LGHNA, CDR2 YNFKEQ. The V end lost 3 bases, the J end lost 14 bases, and 20 bases lay between the germline ends. CDR3 in amino acids: CASSQDEGAGRKFF. Here the CDR3 DNA reads TGTGCCAGCAGCCAGGACGAGGGGGCGGGAAGGAAGTTCTTC.

The CDR3 DNA sequence: TGTGCCAGCAGTTTACCCAATCAGCCCCAGCATTTT. It yields the protein CASSLPNQPQHF. J is TRBJ1-5 and V is TRBV28; D remains unclear. CDR1 and CDR2 from the germline V gene are MDHEN and SYDVKM. The CDR3 loop spans 12 amino acids. V lost 2 bases to trimming and J lost 3 bases, with 2 bases between them.

The genes are TRBV18 and TRBJ1-1; D unresolved. Germline V gene lookup returns CDR1 KGHSH and CDR2 LQKENI. The CDR3 runs 12 residues. Trimming cost V 3 bases and J 5 bases, with 7 bases left between them. The chain's CDR3 is CASSPFGTEAFF. In DNA, the CDR3 is TGTGCCAGCTCACCCTTCGGGACTGAAGCTTTCTTT.

The chain couples TRBV2 to TRBJ2-3; TRBD2 agrees at 13 bases. Germline V lookup: CDR1 SNHLY, CDR2 FYNNEI. J gave up 7 bases and V 6 bases, and 10 bases lay outside the gene matches. The CDR3 covers 16 residues. Written as DNA, the CDR3 is TGTGCCAGCAGAACCCCACTAGCGGGAGGGCCAAATACGCAGTATTTT. This sequence encodes CASRTPLAGGPNTQYF. The whole variable domain, remainder taken from reference TRBV2 and TRBJ2-3, is EPEVTQTPSHQVTQMGQEVILRCVPISNHLYFYWYRQILGQKVEFLVSFYNNEISEKSEIFDDQFSVERPDGSNFTLKIRSTKLEDSAMYFCASRTPLAGGPNTQYFGPGTRLTVL.

The chain couples TRBV29-1 to TRBJ2-2; D uncertain. The CDR3 extends over 11 amino acids. Trimming removed 3 bases at V and 5 bases at J, with 4 bases between. Looked up from germline, CDR1 is SQVTM and CDR2 is ANQGSEA. This CDR3 reads CSVDGTGELFF. The CDR3 DNA follows: TGCAGCGTTGATGGTACCGGGGAGCTGTTTTTT.

The chain uses TRBV5-6 and TRBJ2-3; a weak D match, TRBD1 (5 bases). The CDR3 length is 16 residues. Looked up from germline, CDR1 is SGHDT and CDR2 is YYEEEE. Trimming removed 0 bases at V and 1 base at J, with 12 bases between. CDR3 loop: CASSLGGGAGTDTQYF. The CDR3 DNA reads as TGTGCCAGCAGCTTGGGTGGTGGGGCAGGCACAGATACGCAGTATTTT.

The rearrangement uses TRBV9 and TRBJ2-3; TRBD1 or TRBD2 may be the D gene (6 bases each). CDR1 is SGDLS, CDR2 YYNGEE, per germline. This CDR3 has 15 residues. V lost 4 bases to trimming and J lost 3 bases, with 15 bases between them. Written as DNA, the CDR3 is TGTGCCAGCAGCCTCGAGGGGGAGGTAACAGATACGCAGTATTTT. Translation gives CASSLEGEVTDTQYF.

The chain employs TRBV10-1 and TRBJ2-2; TRBD2 might be the D (5 bases). Germline-derived CDR1 and CDR2 are WNHNN and SYGVQD (reference sequence). The CDR3 is 14 residues long. V gave up 4 bases and J gave up 6 bases, with 12 bases separating them. The DNA of the CDR3 is TGCGCCAGCAGTGCAAGAAAGGGAGCCGGGGAGCTGTTTTTT. Residues: CASSARKGAGELFF.

The chain has TRBV5-4 and TRBJ2-2; D uncertain. Germline V gene lookup returns CDR1 SGHNT and CDR2 YYREEE (reference sequence). The CDR3 contains 15 residues. V was shortened by 4 bases and J by 3 bases, with 13 bases between the two germline ends. CDR3: CASSQPGGDTGELFF. Here the CDR3 DNA reads TGTGCCAGCAGCCAGCCCGGTGGGGACACCGGGGAGCTGTTTTTT. Full variable domain (remainder filled in from reference TRBV5-4 and TRBJ2-2): ETGVTQSPTHLIKTRGQQVTLRCSSQSGHNTVSWYQQALGQGPQFIFQYYREEENGRGNFPPRFSGLQFPNYSSELNVNALELDDSALYLCASSQPGGDTGELFFGEGSRLTVL.

The genes are TRBV14 and TRBJ2-4; 12 bases align to TRBD2. With 3 bases clipped from V and 9 bases from J, the junction kept 3 bases outside the gene matches. CDR1 SGHDN and CDR2 FVKESK come from the germline V gene. The CDR3 extends over 14 amino acids. CDR3 bases: TGTGCCAGCAGCCAGACTAGCGGGAGAGGCATTCAGTACTTC. Translation: CASSQTSGRGIQYF.

This chain connects TRBV6-5 to TRBJ1-6; the D is unclear. V lost 3 bases to trimming and J lost 8 bases, with 14 bases between them. CDR1 and CDR2 from the germline V gene are MNHEY and SVGAGI. The CDR3 spans 15 residues. The CDR3 coding sequence is TGTGCCAGCAGTTATTTCCTACCGGCGGATTCACCCCTCCACTTT. Residues: CASSYFLPADSPLHF.

The rearrangement joins TRBV18 to TRBJ2-5; possibly TRBD1 for D (6 bases). The CDR3 consists of 13 residues. Between the trimmed V and J ends, which lost 5 bases and 2 bases, there was a span of 9 bases. Germline CDR1 is KGHSH and CDR2 is LQKENI. The CDR3, as DNA: TGTGCCAGCTCAGCCGGACAGCAAGAGACCCAGTACTTC. It specifies CASSAGQQETQYF.

The chain uses TRBV2 and TRBJ2-3, with a weak D call TRBD1 (5 bases). V was pared by 1 base and J by 4 bases, with 12 bases between. Germline CDR1 reads SNHLY; CDR2 reads FYNNEI. The CDR3 consists of 15 residues. CDR3 bases: TGTGCCAGCAGTGAAGATGGGGCAGGGCCAGATACGCAGTATTTT. Its protein product is CASSEDGAGPDTQYF.

The rearrangement uses TRBV29-1 and TRBJ1-1; TRBD1 aligns across 9 bases. This CDR3 has 14 residues. V dropped 1 base and J dropped 4; count of bases not matched to a gene: 4. CDR1 and CDR2 from the germline V gene are SQVTM and ANQGSEA. The DNA of the CDR3 is TGCAGCGTTGAAGCTGGACAGGGGACCACTGAAGCTTTCTTT. It is translated as CSVEAGQGTTEAFF.

The table lists this clone with a count of one. V is TRBV20-1 and J is TRBJ2-2; D is uncertain. CDR1 DFQATT and CDR2 SNEGSKA come from the germline V gene (reference sequence). Trimming took off 5 bases at V and 8 bases at J, with 9 bases between the two ends. This CDR3 region has 11 residues. CDR3 coding DNA: TGCAGTGCTCCGGGCCTTGGGGAGCTGTTTTTT. Translated, it gives CSAPGLGELFF.

The sample holds a few counts of this clone. The gene calls are TRBV10-3 and TRBJ2-7; TRBD1 matches at 7 bases. The CDR3 contains 16 residues. Germline CDR1 and CDR2: ENHRY and SYGVKD. Trimming at V came to 6 bases and at J to 0 bases, leaving 11 bases not matched to a gene. In DNA, the CDR3 is TGTGCCATCAGCCACGACCCGGGACAGTCCTCCTACGAGCAGTACTTC. This gives the protein CAISHDPGQSSYEQYF.

In this sample, this clone turned up a few times. The V gene is TRBV6-1, the J gene TRBJ1-2; 9 bases are shared with TRBD1. The CDR3 is 14 residues long. Trimming removed 7 bases from V and 4 bases from J; junction bases left unmatched: 7. CDR1 is MNHNS and CDR2 is SASEGT in the germline V gene. Written as DNA, the CDR3 is TGTGCCAGCACCTGGGACAGGGATAGCTATGGCTACACCTTC. Its translation: CASTWDRDSYGYTF.

This rearrangement joins TRBV19 to TRBJ1-2, with TRBD1 matching 7 bases. CDR3 length equals 13 residues. The J segment lost 6 bases and the V segment lost 7 bases, leaving 8 bases of the junction unmatched. Germline CDR1 is LNHDA and CDR2 is SQIVND (reference sequence). The CDR3 sequence: CASTLTGIHGYTF. The DNA of the CDR3 is TGTGCCAGTACTTTGACAGGGATCCATGGCTACACCTTC.

The chain has TRBV29-1 and TRBJ2-5, with D maybe TRBD2 (7 bases). Germline V gene lookup returns CDR1 SQVTM and CDR2 ANQGSEA. The CDR3 contains 13 residues. The ends were cut back, 4 bases at V and 5 bases at J, with 14 bases in the middle. The CDR3 bases are TGCAGCGTTGGGGGGGGCGGGTCGGAGACCCAGTACTTC. Protein: CSVGGGGSETQYF.

V is TRBV5-1 and J is TRBJ1-1; D unclear. V was pared by 5 bases and J by 1 base, with 21 bases between. The CDR3 runs to 17 residues. Per the germline V gene, CDR1 is SGHRS and CDR2 is YFSETQ. The CDR3 nucleotides read TGCGCCAGCAGACAAATGAGAGGTAACAGAGAGAACACTGAAGCTTTCTTT. Encoded protein: CASRQMRGNRENTEAFF.

The gene calls are TRBV5-4 and TRBJ2-7, with 9 bases that match TRBD1. Per the germline V gene, CDR1 is SGHNT and CDR2 is YYREEE (reference sequence). Trimming removed 3 bases from V and 5 bases from J; junction bases left unmatched: 9. The CDR3 extends over 15 amino acids. CDR3 region: CASSSGTGSRNEQYF. CDR3 sequence (DNA): TGTGCCAGCAGCTCCGGGACAGGGTCTAGGAACGAGCAGTACTTC.